A selection of T cell receptor beta chains follows, all from one sample in a study of PD-1 blockade in classical Hodgkin lymphoma. Clones were read by immunoSEQ multiplex PCR, and TCRdb kept only the in-frame ones, dropping some. The repertoire consists of tens of thousands of clones, with 91% occurring once and the leading ten covering over 9%. The sample consisted of peripheral blood mononuclear cells (PBMCs), taken before the fourth cycle of nivolumab. The source of these receptors is a human donor with classical Hodgkin lymphoma. The CDR3 runs from the conserved cysteine through the conserved F or W. Fields, in order: CDR3 length, J gene, V gene, D gene, clone size, CDR3 DNA, CDR3 protein. A D gene is named only where the DNA matches it firmly. The listing skips clone size in some rows; elsewhere it reads once, few, many or a size class.

>15|TRBJ2-5|TRBV30|-|-
TGTGCCTGGGCTCCAGCGAGGGGGAGGCGCGAGACCCAGTACTTC
CAWAPARGRRETQYF
>14|TRBJ2-2|TRBV5-1|-|-
TGCGCCAGCAGCCATTTGACAGGTACCGGGGAGCTGTTTTTT
CASSHLTGTGELFF
>14|TRBJ1-1|TRBV5-1|-|-
TGCGCCAGCAGCATTTCTACGGGAAATACTGAAGCTTTCTTT
CASSISTGNTEAFF
>14|TRBJ1-1|TRBV11-1|-|-
TGTGCCAGCAGCTTAGGAGCAGGGTTCACTGAAGCTTTCTTT
CASSLGAGFTEAFF
>16|TRBJ2-2|TRBV7-9|TRBD2|-
TGTGCCAGCAGCTCCGGGGGGGGTATCCTCACCGGGGAGCTGTTTTTT
CASSSGGGILTGELFF
>16|TRBJ1-2|TRBV6-5|-|-
TGTGCCAGCAGTTACGGGGGGGCGACGCTCCCCTATGGCTACACCTTC
CASSYGGATLPYGYTF
>15|TRBJ2-1|TRBV7-2|TRBD2|-
TGTGCCAGCAGCTTAGACGGGGGGGCCCACAATGAGCAGTTCTTC
CASSLDGGAHNEQFF
>15|TRBJ2-2|TRBV5-1|TRBD1|once
TGCGCCAGCAGCTTGCAGGGGGCGGAGACCGGGGAGCTGTTTTTT
CASSLQGAETGELFF
>9|TRBJ1-4|TRBV14|-|-
TGTGCCAGACCTGAAAAACTGTTTTTT
CARPEKLFF
>15|TRBJ2-5|TRBV18|TRBD2|-
TGTGCCAGCTCATTTCAGACTAGCGGGGACTCCACCCAGTACTTC
CASSFQTSGDSTQYF
>16|TRBJ1-3|TRBV7-9|-|-
TGTGCCAGCAGCCCGGGGAGGCGGGTAGGAGGAAACACCATATATTTT
CASSPGRRVGGNTIYF
>15|TRBJ2-7|TRBV5-1|-|-
TGCGCCAGCAGCACTGAACCTAGCGCATACTACGAGCAGTACTTC
CASSTEPSAYYEQYF
>16|TRBJ1-1|TRBV4-1|-|-
TGCGCCAGCAGCCAAGAAGGAGTGGGGGGGGGCACTGAAGCTTTCTTT
CASSQEGVGGGTEAFF
>14|TRBJ2-7|TRBV7-9|-|-
TGTGCCAGCACCCCAGGTGTGGGGGGCTACGAGCAGTACTTC
CASTPGVGGYEQYF
>15|TRBJ1-2|TRBV2|-|-
TGTGCCAGCAGCCCCGGACAGCCCGGGGGCTATGGCTACACCTTC
CASSPGQPGGYGYTF
>12|TRBJ1-6|TRBV29-1|-|-
TGCAGCGCCGACAGGAGGGATTCACCCCTCCACTTT
CSADRRDSPLHF
>17|TRBJ1-2|TRBV12-5|-|once
TGTGCTAGTGGTTTTCAGCCTCATTCTGGCCCTAACTATGGCTACACCTTC
CASGFQPHSGPNYGYTF
>17|TRBJ2-2|TRBV11-3|TRBD2|-
TGTGCCAGCAGCTTAGTTTTAGCGGGGGAGAACACCGGGGAGCTGTTTTTT
CASSLVLAGENTGELFF
>17|TRBJ2-2|TRBV27|-|-
TGTGCCAGCAGTAGTACTGTGGGGATCGCGAACACCGGGGAGCTGTTTTTT
CASSSTVGIANTGELFF
>14|TRBJ2-1|TRBV5-1|-|-
TGCGCCAGCAGCTTGACTAGGGGAGACAATGAGCAGTTCTTC
CASSLTRGDNEQFF
>15|TRBJ2-1|TRBV11-2|TRBD2|few
TGTGCCAGCAGCCAACTAGCGGGGGGGCCTAATGAGCAGTTCTTC
CASSQLAGGPNEQFF
>14|TRBJ2-3|TRBV18|TRBD1|-
TGTGCCAGCTCAGCCGACAGGGTTGTAGATACGCAGTATTTT
CASSADRVVDTQYF
>13|TRBJ2-2|TRBV2|-|-
TGTGCCAGCAGTGGGCCGTTGACCGGGGAGCTGTTTTTT
CASSGPLTGELFF
>11|TRBJ2-1|TRBV19|-|-
TGTGCCAGTAGCTCCGGCGGGGAGCAGTTCTTC
CASSSGGEQFF
>11|TRBJ2-3|TRBV2|-|-
TGTGCCAGCAGCCTTCCAGATACGCAGTATTTT
CASSLPDTQYF
>15|TRBJ1-2|TRBV27|-|-
TGTGCCAGCAGTTTTTCCCGGGCACTGCCCTATGGCTACACCTTC
CASSFSRALPYGYTF
>16|TRBJ1-6|TRBV6-1|-|-
TGTGCCAGCAGTGAAGTCTCCGGGCAGCCTAATTCACCCCTCCACTTT
CASSEVSGQPNSPLHF
>13|TRBJ2-3|TRBV6-1|-|-
TGTGCCAGCACTAGGGGACCTCGAGATACGCAGTATTTT
CASTRGPRDTQYF
>15|TRBJ2-3|TRBV4-1|TRBD2|-
TGCGCCAGCAGCCAAGATTGGCTAGCGGGGGCTACGCAGTATTTT
CASSQDWLAGATQYF
>15|TRBJ2-7|TRBV10-1|TRBD1|few
TGCGCCAGCAGTGGTCCGGGACAGTCTGCCTACGAGCAGTACTTC
CASSGPGQSAYEQYF
>13|TRBJ1-1|TRBV5-1|TRBD1|-
TGCGCCAGCAGGCGATGGGACAGGGGTTCGGCTTTCTTT
CASRRWDRGSAFF
>16|TRBJ1-5|TRBV18|TRBD1|few
TGTGCCAGCTCACCTGCCGGGACAGGTAGCAATCAGCCCCAGCATTTT
CASSPAGTGSNQPQHF
>17|TRBJ2-5|TRBV11-1|-|-
TGTGCCAGCAGCCCAGAACGTGGGGGACGGCGCCAAGAGACCCAGTACTTC
CASSPERGGRRQETQYF
>15|TRBJ2-7|TRBV12-5|TRBD2|-
TGTGCTAGTGCCTTGAGGGCGGGGGGGCCCTACGAGCAGTACTTC
CASALRAGGPYEQYF
>15|TRBJ1-1|TRBV4-2|-|-
TGTGCCAGCAGCCAAGAGGTCCAGGTAGCCACTGAAGCTTTCTTT
CASSQEVQVATEAFF
>12|TRBJ2-1|TRBV2|-|-
TGTGCCAGCAGGGGGGGCCACAATGAGCAGTTCTTC
CASRGGHNEQFF
>14|TRBJ1-2|TRBV2|TRBD1|-
TGTGCCAGCAGCGGACAGGGTGAGAGCTATGGCTACACCTTC
CASSGQGESYGYTF
>15|TRBJ1-5|TRBV19|-|-
TGTGCCAGTAGTAGGCAGGAGAAGGACAATCAGCCCCAGCATTTT
CASSRQEKDNQPQHF
>15|TRBJ1-2|TRBV19|TRBD1|-
TGTGCCAGTAAGAGCAGGGGGCGCCATGTGGATGGCTACACCTTC
CASKSRGRHVDGYTF
>14|TRBJ2-5|TRBV2|-|-
TGTGCCAGCAGCCTACGACTAGTTTTGGGGACCCAGTACTTC
CASSLRLVLGTQYF
>17|TRBJ2-1|TRBV19|-|-
TGTGCCAGTAGTATACGGGGCGGCCTTAGCTCCTACAATGAGCAGTTCTTC
CASSIRGGLSSYNEQFF
>14|TRBJ2-5|TRBV4-1|-|-
TGCGCCAGCTCAGGGGAGGGGGTTGGGGAGACCCAGTACTTC
CASSGEGVGETQYF
>15|TRBJ2-2|TRBV15|-|-
TGTGCCACCAGCAGTGGGAGAGGGCACACCGGGGAGCTGTTTTTT
CATSSGRGHTGELFF
>18|TRBJ2-3|TRBV5-1|-|-
TGCGCCAGCAGCTTTTTTTCGGTGCAGGGGACTAGCACAGATACGCAGTATTTT
CASSFFSVQGTSTDTQYF
>16|TRBJ1-3|TRBV30|-|-
TGTGCCTGGAGGTGGCAGACGGCGAACTCTGGAAACACCATATATTTT
CAWRWQTANSGNTIYF